Following are 8 T cell receptor beta chains from one sample sequenced in a study of blood T cell repertoires in COVID-19. The repertoire was sequenced with immunoSEQ multiplex PCR; TCRdb's copy has only in-frame clones and lacks some. The data hold around 300,000 clones, with just under 90% observed a single time. Sequencing used PBMCs or T cells enriched from blood (not recorded which). The receptors come from a woman in her twenties or thirties who had recovered from COVID-19.

CDR3 protein: CASSMGATDSHYGYTF. CDR3 in DNA: TGTGCCAGTAGTATGGGGGCTACCGACAGTCACTATGGCTACACCTTC. The rearrangement uses TRBV19 and TRBJ1-2; a possible D gene is TRBD1 (6 bases). The CDR3 totals 16 residues. V shed 3 bases and J shed 3 bases, with 17 bases lying between them. Germline assignment: CDR1 LNHDA and CDR2 SQIVND (reference sequence).

The CDR3 loop is CASSESDRGGETQYF. CDR3 sequence (DNA): TGTGCCAGCAGTGAATCTGACAGGGGAGGGGAGACCCAGTACTTC. The rearrangement uses TRBV25-1 and TRBJ2-5; possibly TRBD1 for D (8 bases). V was cut by 1 base and J by 5 bases, with 14 bases left in between. The CDR3 is 15 residues long. Germline CDR1 reads MGHDK; CDR2 reads SYGVNS.

This clone was observed a handful of times. The CDR3 region has the DNA TGTGCCATCACTCCACAACTGAGGACAGCCATGAACACTGAAGCTTTCTTT. It codes for CAITPQLRTAMNTEAFF. V gene TRBV10-3 combines with J gene TRBJ1-1; TRBD1 is a possible D gene (6 bases). The germline CDR1 and CDR2 sequences are ENHRY and SYGVKD. The CDR3 has 17 amino acids. V lost 7 bases and J lost 0, with 21 bases in between.

The genes are TRBV5-4 and TRBJ2-7; 9 bases line up with TRBD2. J gave up 3 bases and V 0 bases, and 4 bases lay outside the gene matches. Germline-derived CDR1 and CDR2 are SGHNT and YYREEE (reference sequence). The CDR3 runs 15 residues. The CDR3 region is CASSLVTSGNYEQYF. In DNA, the CDR3 is TGTGCCAGCAGCTTGGTGACTAGCGGAAACTACGAGCAGTACTTC.

This clone has a single count. The chain carries TRBV27 and TRBJ1-5; D not resolved. Deletions cut 2 bases from V and 5 bases from J, with 10 bases between. This CDR3 comprises 14 residues. Germline V CDR1 and CDR2: MNHEY, SMNVEV (reference sequence). Written as DNA, the CDR3 is TGTGCCAGCAGTTTAGGAGGGATGGATCAGCCCCAGCATTTT. Translating gives CASSLGGMDQPQHF.

The chain recombines TRBV5-8 with TRBJ2-5; D not certain. Deletions cut 1 base from V and 4 bases from J, with 2 bases between. The CDR3 is 11 residues long. Germline V gene sequence: CDR1 SGHTS, CDR2 YDEGEE. For the CDR3, the DNA is TGTGCCAGCAGCTTGCGAGAGACCCAGTACTTC. Its protein is CASSLRETQYF.

This clone was picked up one time. The chain carries TRBV19 and TRBJ2-1, with a possible D match to TRBD2 (6 bases). V gave up 6 bases and J gave up 0 bases, with 15 bases separating them. CDR1 LNHDA and CDR2 SQIVND come from the germline V gene (reference sequence). The length of the CDR3 is 16 residues. Here the CDR3 reads CASSTDSGSSYNEQFF. The CDR3 coding sequence is TGTGCCAGTAGCACCGATAGCGGAAGCTCCTACAATGAGCAGTTCTTC.

This clone occurred once. J is TRBJ1-1 and V is TRBV10-3; tentatively, D is TRBD1 (5 bases). Per germline, CDR1 ENHRY and CDR2 SYGVKD. This CDR3 has 16 residues. Trimming cost V 0 bases and J 3 bases, with 14 bases left between them. CDR3 bases: TGTGCCATCAGTGAGTCTGGGGCTAGACGAGACACTGAAGCTTTCTTT. It translates to CAISESGARRDTEAFF.